The sample holds a few counts of the clone carrying this T cell receptor beta chain. Template switching created a universal primer site, and the cDNA included unique molecular identifiers. TCRdb independently ran MiXCR on the 5' RACE reads; one entry per CDR3 protein. The repertoire holds 200,000 to 250,000 distinct CDR3 sequences, with approximately 7% as singletons. The sample is drawn from a study of identical twins. The CDR3 consists of 14 residues. Germline CDR1 is KGHSH and CDR2 is LQKENI. The V gene end was trimmed by 2 bases and the J gene end by 3 bases; junction bases not matched to a gene: 3. This same sample was also part of a study on yellow fever vaccine responses in identical twins.

The rearrangement uses TRBV18 and TRBJ2-5; TRBD2 matches at 7 bases. The material sequenced was memory (CD45RO+) T cells sorted from blood. The source is a woman aged 18-29 years in good health. The CDR3 DNA reads as TGTGCCAGCTCACCAACCAGCGGGGAAGAGACCCAGTACTTC. It translates to CASSPTSGEETQYF.